The TCR beta chain described here comes from a study of early T cells in non-severe SARS-CoV-2 infection (TCRdb year 2021). For the wider study: Because TCR sequencing relied on bulk RNA taken from unsorted whole blood, pairing of alpha and beta chains was not possible. The investigation overall reported the following: VDJdb matching was skewed toward anti-spike CD8 responses, so virus-specific expansions were likely underestimated and private and CD4 specificities were missed.

The library was prepared using 5' RACE. This sample was sequenced with a NextSeq 500. The TCR library protocol attached unique molecular identifiers to individual cDNA molecules to correct for sequencing error and PCR bias. TCR alpha and beta chains were both sequenced, and the abundances of alpha and beta sequences in each sample were closely correlated with each other. The paper's processing steps were these. V gene, J gene and CDR3 annotation of TCR sequences was performed with Decombinator V4. Expanded TCRs were defined as changing significantly between any two time points under a Poisson model with p below 0.0001. TCR abundances were normalised to the total number of TCRs sequenced in each sample and reported as counts per million. TRAV1-2 paired with TRAJ12, TRAJ20 or TRAJ33 defined MAIT TCRs, while TRAV10 paired with TRAJ18 defined iNKT TCRs. VDJdb, accessed 1 November 2021, was searched for CMV, EBV and SARS-CoV-2 annotated TCRs, with TCRs annotated for multiple antigens excluded. TCRdb trimmed the raw reads at Q25, called clones with MiXCR and kept productive beta chains. Records with the same CDR3 protein are collapsed into one entry carrying the most frequent genes and DNA. In this record, the V and J calls reflect TCRdb's handling and not the investigators' own analysis. This sample gives about 70,000 distinct CDR3 sequences in total; around 12% of them show up just once. Of the sample, around 15% is held by the ten largest clones.

Details on this clonotype: Its specific antigen is unknown. Per-nucleotide qualities are absent, and no much larger clonotype sits a single base away.

This was a case-control study nested in a cohort of healthcare workers in London, UK, who had nasopharyngeal swab PCR tests and blood samples taken every week. Healthcare workers were recruited during the week of the UK lockdown, between 23 and 31 March 2020, and followed weekly for up to 16 weeks. As encoded in the germline V gene, CDR1 is MGHRA while CDR2 is YSYEKL. V loses 0 bases of germline sequence and J loses 2 bases, and the interval between the two ends is 15 bases. The cysteine opens and the phenylalanine closes a CDR3 of 17 amino acids. Just the 51-base CDR3 DNA is kept, in frame starting at base 1.

The specimen was whole blood, collected at baseline. This clonotype was sampled from an adult who was a healthcare worker with PCR-confirmed SARS-CoV-2 infection or an uninfected control (not recorded which). The donor label of this sample is uncertain. The sequence links TRBV4-1 to TRBJ2-3; no D gene can be assigned with confidence. Here the CDR3 is given as CASSQESFLTATDTQYF. The DNA sequence follows: TGCGCCAGCAGCCAAGAGTCGTTTCTTACCGCCACAGATACGCAGTATTTT.